This note documents a single T cell receptor beta chain sequence. The data derive from a study of T cell clones after liver transplantation. The table came from immunoSEQ multiplex PCR; TCRdb's copy has only in-frame clones and leaves some out. The sample has tens of thousands of clones; less than 75% are singletons. CDR3 length equals 13 residues. Germline V gene sequence: CDR1 MNHNS, CDR2 SASEGT. V gave up 7 bases and J gave up 1 base, with 7 bases separating them. Sequencing used CD4+ T cells from blood, obtained at the 22-month timepoint. The receptor's source is a human patient who received a liver transplant. Some T cells could come from the graft donor. The rearrangement uses TRBV6-1 and TRBJ1-4; D call uncertain. The CDR3 here is CASKNLTNEKLFF. As DNA, the CDR3 is TGTGCCAGCAAAAACCTAACTAATGAAAAACTGTTTTTT.